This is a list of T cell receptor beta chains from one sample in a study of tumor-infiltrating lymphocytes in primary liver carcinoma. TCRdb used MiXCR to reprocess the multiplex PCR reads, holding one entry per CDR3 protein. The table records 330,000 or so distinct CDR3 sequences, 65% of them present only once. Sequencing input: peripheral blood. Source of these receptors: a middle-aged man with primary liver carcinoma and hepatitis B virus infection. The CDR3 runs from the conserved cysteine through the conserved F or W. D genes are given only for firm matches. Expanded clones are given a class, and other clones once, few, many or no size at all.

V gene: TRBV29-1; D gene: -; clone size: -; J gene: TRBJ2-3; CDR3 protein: CSVEHREAGTRYF; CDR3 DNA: TGCAGCGTTGAACACAGGGAGGCAGGTACGCGGTATTTT
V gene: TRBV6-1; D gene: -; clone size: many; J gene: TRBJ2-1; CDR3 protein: CASSEPGQLNNEQFF; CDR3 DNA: TGTGCCAGCAGTGAACCGGGACAATTAAACAATGAGCAGTTCTTC
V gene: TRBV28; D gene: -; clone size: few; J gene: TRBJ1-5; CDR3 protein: CASSFSGSNQPQHF; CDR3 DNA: TGTGCCAGCAGTTTTTCGGGAAGCAATCAGCCCCAGCATTTT
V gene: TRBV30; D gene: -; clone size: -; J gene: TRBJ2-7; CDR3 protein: CAWSIGGYEQYF; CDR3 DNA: TGTGCCTGGAGTATCGGGGGCTACGAGCAGTACTTC
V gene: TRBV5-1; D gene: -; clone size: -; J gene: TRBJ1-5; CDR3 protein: CASSFAGDGNQPQHF; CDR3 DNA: TGCGCCAGCAGCTTCGCAGGAGACGGCAATCAGCCCCAGCATTTT
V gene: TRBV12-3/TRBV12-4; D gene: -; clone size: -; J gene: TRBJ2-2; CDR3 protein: CPSSLRGGTRELFF; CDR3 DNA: TGTCCCAGCAGTTTGAGGGGTGGGACCCGGGAGCTGTTTTTT
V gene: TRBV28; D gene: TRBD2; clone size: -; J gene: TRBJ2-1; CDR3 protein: CANSPGGRGDEQFF; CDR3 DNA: TGTGCCAACAGCCCTGGGGGGCGGGGGGATGAGCAGTTCTTC
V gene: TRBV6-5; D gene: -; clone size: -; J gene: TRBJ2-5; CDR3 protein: CASRTQGRFETQYF; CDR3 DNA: TGTGCCAGCAGGACTCAGGGGAGATTCGAGACCCAGTACTTC
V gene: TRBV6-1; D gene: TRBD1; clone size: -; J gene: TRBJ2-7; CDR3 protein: CASSEGTGAGYERYF; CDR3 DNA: TGTGCCAGCAGTGAGGGGACAGGGGCGGGCTACGAGCGGTACTTC
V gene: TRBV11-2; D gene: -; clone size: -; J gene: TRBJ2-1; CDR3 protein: CASSLRGGSPYNEQFF; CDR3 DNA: TGTGCCAGCAGCTTAAGAGGAGGGTCCCCCTACAATGAGCAGTTCTTC
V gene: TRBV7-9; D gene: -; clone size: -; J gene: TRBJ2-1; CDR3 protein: CASSFYSLSSYNEQFF; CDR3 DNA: TGTGCCAGCAGCTTCTACAGCCTGAGCTCCTACAATGAGCAGTTCTTC
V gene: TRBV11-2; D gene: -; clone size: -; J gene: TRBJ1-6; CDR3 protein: CASSLRTGTWGSPIHF; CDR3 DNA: TGTGCCAGCAGCTTACGTACCGGGACATGGGGTTCACCCATCCACTTT